The clone carrying this T cell receptor (beta chain) was detected only a few times. Antigen: not known. The sample belongs to a study of T-cell memory formation after mild COVID-19. Study-level results: Among contracting clones, CD4+ were mainly CM/EM and CD8+ enriched in EMRA.

Trimming cost V 4 bases and J 1 base, with 11 bases left between them. Germline V gives CDR1 LGHNA, CDR2 YNFKEQ. This CDR3 spans 15 amino acids. TCRdb re-analysed the 5' RACE reads in MiXCR, keeping a single row per CDR3 protein. The repertoire holds about 39,000 distinct CDR3 sequences, 6.1% seen once, with under 0.9% in the top ten. Specimen: PBMCs or a T cell subset sorted from them (not recorded which). The clonotype originates from an adult who had mild COVID-19 (a few samples of this study predate the infection). Cell type and time point are not known. The gene calls are TRBV4-2 and TRBJ2-1; D perhaps matches TRBD2 (5 bases). The CDR3 region has the DNA TGTGCCAGCAGCCCTCATCGAGGGTCCTACAATGAGCAGTTCTTC. Encoded protein: CASSPHRGSYNEQFF.